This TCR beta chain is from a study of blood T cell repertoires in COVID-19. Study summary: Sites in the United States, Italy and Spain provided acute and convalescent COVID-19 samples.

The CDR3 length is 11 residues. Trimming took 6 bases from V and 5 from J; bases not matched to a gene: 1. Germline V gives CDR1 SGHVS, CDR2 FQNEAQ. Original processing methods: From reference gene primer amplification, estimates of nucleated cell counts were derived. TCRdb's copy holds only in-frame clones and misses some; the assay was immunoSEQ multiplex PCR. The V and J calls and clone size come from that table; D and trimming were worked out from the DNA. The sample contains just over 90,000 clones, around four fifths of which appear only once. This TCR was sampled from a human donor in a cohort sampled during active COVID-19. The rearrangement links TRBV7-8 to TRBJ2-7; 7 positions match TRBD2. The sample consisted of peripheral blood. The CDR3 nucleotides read TGTGCCAGCAGGGCGGGAGACGAGCAGTACTTC. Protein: CASRAGDEQYF.